This record concerns one T cell receptor beta chain sequence. Preparation of the TCRbeta library used unique molecular identifiers. TCRdb re-called the PCR reads through MiXCR, storing one row per CDR3 protein. The repertoire includes some 400,000 distinct CDR3 sequences, around 21% of them detected once, and 3.5% to 4% sits in the top ten. CDR3 length: 15 amino acids. V dropped 2 bases and J dropped 3 bases, with 13 bases sitting between them. Germline CDR1 SGHRS, CDR2 YFSETQ. The data were obtained in a study of T-cell reconstitution after alpha-beta-depleted transplantation in children. The source was PBMCs from the stem cell graft donor, collected from the stem cell graft. The chain combines TRBV5-1 with TRBJ2-3, with D perhaps given as TRBD1 or TRBD2 (5 bases each). The origin of this receptor is a human donor who donated a stem cell graft to a child with acute myeloid leukemia. CDR3 protein: CASSFGGARTDTQYF. The DNA for the CDR3 is TGCGCCAGCAGCTTTGGGGGAGCTAGGACAGATACGCAGTATTTT.